One sample yielded the 4 T cell receptor beta chains listed below, sequenced in a study of cytomegalovirus exposure and HLA in healthy donors. PCR used 60 Vbeta primers and 13 Jbeta primers. TCRdb's table, derived via immunoSEQ multiplex PCR, lists solely in-frame clones and lacks some. In all, the sample yields some 200,000 clones. Sequenced: PBMCs. The receptors originated from a boy younger than 18 in good health and CMV-seronegative.

This CDR3 reads CASSRWTSGVPGELFF. CDR3 in DNA: TGTGCCAGCAGCAGATGGACTAGTGGTGTCCCCGGGGAGCTGTTTTTT. The chain joins TRBV7-6 to TRBJ2-2; the match to TRBD2 covers 7 bases. The CDR3 loop spans 16 amino acids. From germline, CDR1 is SGHVS and CDR2 FNYEAQ. With 5 bases clipped from V and 6 bases from J, the junction kept 12 bases outside the gene matches.

The chain couples TRBV11-2 to TRBJ2-1; 8 bases are a match to TRBD1. After removal of 3 bases from V and 5 bases from J, the junction contained 3 bases not matched to a gene. CDR3 length: 14 residues. The germline gives CDR1 SGHAT, CDR2 FQNNGV. CDR3 amino acids: CASSLRTGHNEQFF. CDR3 coding DNA: TGTGCCAGCAGCTTGCGGACAGGGCACAATGAGCAGTTCTTC.

The V call is TRBV5-6, the J call TRBJ2-7; 8 positions match TRBD2. The CDR3 has 14 amino acids. The V and J ends lost 0 bases and 5 bases, in that order; junction bases with no gene match: 4. The germline V gene encodes CDR1 SGHDT and CDR2 YYEEEE. The CDR3 region is CASSLVAGTHEQYF. CDR3 in DNA: TGTGCCAGCAGCTTGGTAGCGGGGACCCACGAGCAGTACTTC.

J is TRBJ1-6 and V is TRBV5-5; unclear D gene. From germline, CDR1 is SGHKS and CDR2 YYEKEE (reference sequence). Between the trimmed V and J ends, which lost 2 bases and 0 bases, there was a span of 9 bases. The CDR3 spans 16 residues. Here the CDR3 DNA reads TGTGCCAGCAGCTTAGCGGGGATCTCCTATAATTCACCCCTCCACTTT. It specifies CASSLAGISYNSPLHF.